What follows are 31 T cell receptor beta chains derived from one specimen sequenced in a study of vaccination effects on CD4 cells after COVID-19. Their antigen targets remain unknown. Subsequent to 10 days of culture, CD4+ T cells were isolated. This individual contracted SARS-CoV-2 between March and December 2020, as verified by PCR. Participants received two doses of either the BNT162b2 or mRNA-1273 vaccine. Some clones are missing from TCRdb's copy, which holds only in-frame ones; the method was immunoSEQ multiplex PCR. The sample holds tens of thousands of clones, over 60% seen once. The sequencing here drew on CD4+ T cells from PBMCs cultured without peptide, taken after COVID-19 vaccination. The receptors shown here come from a human donor who had a prior SARS-CoV-2 infection.

The gene calls are TRBV20-1 and TRBJ2-3, with 8 bases matching TRBD2. The CDR3 runs 17 residues. Germline V gives CDR1 DFQATT, CDR2 SNEGSKA (reference sequence). V lost 3 bases, J lost 1 base, and 12 bases stayed unmatched. CDR3 amino acids: CSASSGFLAGRTDTQYF. DNA for the CDR3: TGCAGTGCTAGTTCAGGTTTCCTAGCGGGTCGCACAGATACGCAGTATTTT.

This clone has a handful of counts. This sequence joins TRBV3-1 (or the pseudogene TRBV3-2) and TRBJ2-1, with TRBD2 as a possible D gene (5 bases). The length of the CDR3 is 19 residues. The germline V and J ends were trimmed by 0 bases and 5 bases, with 23 bases remaining between them. Germline V CDR1 and CDR2: LGHDT, YNNKEL (reference sequence). CDR3: CASSQDRAGAHTINNEQFF. In DNA, the CDR3 is TGTGCCAGCAGCCAAGATAGGGCGGGCGCTCATACAATAAACAATGAGCAGTTCTTC.

V is TRBV30 and J is TRBJ2-4; 7 nucleotides line up with TRBD1. V trimming: 4 bases; J trimming: 0 bases; junction bases outside the gene matches: 12. The CDR3 has 17 amino acids. CDR1 is GTSNPN, CDR2 SVGIG, per germline (reference sequence). The CDR3 loop reads CAWNGDRTFLAKNIQYF. The CDR3, as DNA: TGTGCCTGGAATGGGGACAGAACATTTCTAGCCAAAAACATTCAGTACTTC.

The rearrangement uses TRBV3-1 (or the pseudogene TRBV3-2) and TRBJ2-2, with 8 bases identical to TRBD1. The CDR3 sequence is 18 residues long. Germline CDR1 reads LGHDT; CDR2 reads YNNKEL (reference sequence). The V gene end was trimmed by 6 bases and the J gene end by 3 bases; junction bases not matched to a gene: 15. The DNA for the CDR3 is TGTGCCAGCAGACCGAATTCAAGGGACAGGCCATACACCGGGGAGCTGTTTTTT. This sequence encodes CASRPNSRDRPYTGELFF.

This clone turned up a few times. This chain connects TRBV27 to TRBJ1-6; D not resolved. The CDR3 extends over 14 amino acids. V was shortened by 2 bases and J by 3 bases, with 5 bases between the two germline ends. CDR1 is MNHEY and CDR2 is SMNVEV in the germline V gene (reference sequence). CDR3 DNA sequence: TGTGCCAGCAGTTTAAGGGTCTATAATTCACCCCTCCACTTT. This codes for CASSLRVYNSPLHF.

The chain couples TRBV5-6 to TRBJ1-2, with a possible D match to TRBD1 (5 bases). The CDR3 extends over 15 amino acids. V lost 4 bases and J 4 bases, leaving 17 bases between the germline ends. Germline V gene data show CDR1 as SGHDT and CDR2 as YYEEEE. CDR3 sequence (DNA): TGTGCCAGCAGCCTGATTGTTGACAGCCTCTATGGCTACACCTTC. As protein: CASSLIVDSLYGYTF.

The rearrangement uses TRBV7-8 and TRBJ2-7; D tentatively fits TRBD1 or TRBD2 (5 bases each). The CDR3 is 14 amino acids. CDR1 is SGHVS, CDR2 FQNEAQ, per germline. Trimming shortened V by 1 base and J by 7 bases, and 14 bases separated the two germline ends. In DNA, the CDR3 is TGTGCCAGCAGCTTAGACAGGCCTCCGGGGGAGCAGTACTTC. Translated: CASSLDRPPGEQYF.

This clone occurred once. The V gene is TRBV5-1, the J gene TRBJ2-7; 10 nucleotides align to TRBD2. The CDR3 covers 15 residues. In germline, CDR1 is SGHRS, CDR2 YFSETQ. V gave up 0 bases and J gave up 6 bases; unmatched junction bases: 6. CDR3 loop: CASSLDGSGRSEQYF. Here the CDR3 DNA reads TGCGCCAGCAGCTTGGATGGTAGCGGGAGGTCCGAGCAGTACTTC.

The rearrangement links TRBV18 to TRBJ1-1; D not resolved. The CDR3 is made up of 14 amino acids. V lost 5 bases and J 1 base, leaving 11 bases between the germline ends. Germline CDR1 KGHSH, CDR2 LQKENI. CDR3 sequence: CASSYSGRNTEAFF. CDR3 in DNA: TGTGCCAGCTCATATTCTGGGAGGAACACTGAAGCTTTCTTT.

The chain employs TRBV4-3 and TRBJ2-1; 9 nucleotides align to TRBD1. This CDR3 is built from 16 residues. The germline CDR1 and CDR2 sequences are LGHNA and YSLEER. The ends lost 2 bases at V and 6 bases at J; junction bases unmatched: 8. The DNA for the CDR3 is TGCGCCAGCAGCCAACGCCGGGACAGGGTGTTCAATGAGCAGTTCTTC. Translation gives CASSQRRDRVFNEQFF.

The chain couples TRBV10-2 to TRBJ2-1; D unclear. The V end was cut by 4 bases, the J end by 0 bases, with 7 bases between. The length of the CDR3 is 14 residues. Germline V CDR1 and CDR2: WSHSY, SAAADI. CDR3 in amino acids: CASSVASSYNEQFF. In DNA, the CDR3 is TGCGCCAGCAGTGTTGCGAGCTCCTACAATGAGCAGTTCTTC.

The rearrangement links TRBV7-2 to TRBJ2-3, with D tentatively TRBD1 or TRBD2 (5 bases each). The germline gives CDR1 SGHTA, CDR2 FQGNSA. The CDR3 contains 14 residues. V was shortened by 3 bases and J by 4 bases, with 11 bases between the two germline ends. CDR3 loop: CASSFGADPDTQYF. The DNA for the CDR3 is TGTGCCAGCAGCTTCGGGGCCGATCCAGATACGCAGTATTTT.

The chain is built from TRBV7-9 and TRBJ1-1; D remains ambiguous. CDR1 is SEHNR, CDR2 FQNEAQ, per germline (reference sequence). The CDR3 totals 12 residues. Trimming took off 2 bases at V and 14 bases at J, with 15 bases between the two ends. The CDR3 nucleotides are TGTGCCAGCAGCTTAAGAGACCTTTTGCCATTCTTT. Translating it yields CASSLRDLLPFF.

V and J are TRBV3-1 (or the pseudogene TRBV3-2) and TRBJ2-5; 8 bases line up with TRBD1. The V gene's germline CDR1 is LGHDT and CDR2 YNNKEL (reference sequence). J gave up 5 bases and V 4 bases, and 12 bases lay outside the gene matches. The CDR3 extends over 16 amino acids. In DNA form, the CDR3 reads TGTGCCAGCAGCCCTCGGACAGGGAGAGTCGGCGAGACCCAGTACTTC. Translation: CASSPRTGRVGETQYF.

V is TRBV15 and J is TRBJ1-3; D is unresolved. Trimming removed 6 bases at V and 1 base at J, with 10 bases between. Germline V gene sequence: CDR1 LNHNV, CDR2 YYDKDF (reference sequence). The CDR3 covers 14 residues. CDR3 sequence (DNA): TGTGCCACCAGTTTAGATCCTTCTGGAAACACCATATATTTT. This gives the protein CATSLDPSGNTIYF.

The table lists this clone with a few counts. The rearrangement joins TRBV15 to TRBJ1-2; D might be TRBD1 (5 bases). Trimming left V 0 bases short and J 3 bases short, with 11 bases between. The germline gives CDR1 LNHNV, CDR2 YYDKDF (reference sequence). This CDR3 region has 15 residues. This chain's CDR3 is CATSRDGGYDYGYTF. CDR3 sequence (DNA): TGTGCCACCAGCAGAGATGGGGGGTATGACTATGGCTACACCTTC.

This sequence joins TRBV6-5 and TRBJ1-6; 7 bases match TRBD1. The CDR3 is made up of 14 amino acids. The V gene end was trimmed by 7 bases and the J gene end by 9 bases; junction bases not matched to a gene: 9. Germline values: CDR1 MNHEY, CDR2 SVGAGI. The CDR3 here is CASTSTGKGSPLHF. The CDR3, as DNA: TGTGCCAGCACCTCGACAGGGAAGGGTTCACCCCTCCACTTT.

The chain employs TRBV4-1 and TRBJ2-3; no definite D call. The CDR3 extends over 14 amino acids. Trimming stripped 4 bases from V and 3 bases from J, with 11 bases between. Germline values: CDR1 MGHRA, CDR2 YSYEKL. CDR3 sequence: CASSPISQTDTQYF. The CDR3 coding sequence is TGCGCCAGCAGCCCGATCTCCCAGACAGATACGCAGTATTTT.

The gene calls are TRBV7-8 and TRBJ2-5; D might be TRBD1 (7 bases). Trimming cost V 0 bases and J 4 bases, with 12 bases left between them. The V gene's germline CDR1 is SGHVS and CDR2 FQNEAQ. This CDR3 is 15 amino acids long. The CDR3 DNA is TGTGCCAGCAGCTTAGCGAGGCAGGGGGGAGAGACCCAGTACTTC. It yields the protein CASSLARQGGETQYF.

A few counts support this clone. The chain couples TRBV5-4 to TRBJ1-2; 8 bases line up with TRBD1. This CDR3 contains 14 residues. Germline V lookup: CDR1 SGHNT, CDR2 YYREEE (reference sequence). V dropped 4 bases and J dropped 3; count of bases not matched to a gene: 5. The CDR3 DNA reads as TGTGCCAGCAGCGGGGGACAGGAGCACTATGGCTACACCTTC. It specifies CASSGGQEHYGYTF.

The CDR3: CATGLTGDIMDTQYF. The DNA for the CDR3 is TGTGCCACCGGTCTTACTGGGGACATAATGGATACGCAGTATTTT. V usage is TRBV6-5 and J usage is TRBJ2-3; maybe TRBD1 (6 bases). This CDR3 spans 15 amino acids. Germline CDR1 and CDR2: MNHEY and SVGAGI. Trimming shortened V by 10 bases and J by 6 bases, and 23 bases separated the two germline ends.

The chain employs TRBV7-6 and TRBJ1-3, with D perhaps TRBD1 (5 bases). V shed 4 bases and J shed 0 bases, with 13 bases lying between them. CDR1 is SGHVS and CDR2 is FNYEAQ in the germline V gene. This CDR3 is built from 16 residues. The CDR3 DNA follows: TGTGCCAGCAGCTCGATGGGGGGGTTCTCTGGAAACACCATATATTTT. This translates into CASSSMGGFSGNTIYF.

The chain couples TRBV5-8 to TRBJ1-3; D unresolved. The CDR3 totals 15 residues. Germline-derived CDR1 and CDR2 are SGHTS and YDEGEE. Trimming stripped 4 bases from V and 0 bases from J, with 11 bases between. The CDR3: CASSARHVSGNTIYF. CDR3 bases: TGTGCCAGCAGCGCCAGACACGTCTCTGGAAACACCATATATTTT. Based on the CDR3 plus reference TRBV5-8 and TRBJ1-3, the full variable domain is EAGVTQSPTHLIKTRGQQATLRCSPISGHTSVYWYQQALGLGLQFLLWYDEGEERNRGNFPPRFSGRQFPNYSSELNVNALELEDSALYLCASSARHVSGNTIYFGEGSWLTVV.

This clone showed up just once. The gene calls are TRBV2 and TRBJ2-1; TRBD2 matches 12 bases. V lost 4 bases to trimming and J lost 4 bases; unmatched junction nucleotides: 2. The CDR3 is 15 residues long. Germline V gene data show CDR1 as SNHLY and CDR2 as FYNNEI. The CDR3 loop reads CASSVTSGGYNEQFF. The CDR3 region has the DNA TGTGCCAGCAGTGTCACTAGCGGGGGGTACAATGAGCAGTTCTTC.

The CDR3 region is CASSLGQGALGYTF. The CDR3 DNA follows: TGTGCCAGCAGTCTTGGACAGGGGGCTCTTGGCTACACCTTC. The chain joins TRBV6-6 to TRBJ1-2; 11 nucleotides match TRBD1. There are 14 residues in the CDR3. CDR1 MNHNY and CDR2 SVGAGI come from the germline V gene (reference sequence). V lost 5 bases to trimming and J lost 7 bases; unmatched junction nucleotides: 6.

This chain uses TRBV18 with TRBJ2-5, with D uncertain. Per the germline V gene, CDR1 is KGHSH and CDR2 is LQKENI. Trimming took 2 bases from V and 5 from J, leaving 9 bases between them. This CDR3 region has 13 residues. The CDR3 region is CASSPFRLETQYF. CDR3 nucleotide sequence: TGTGCCAGCTCACCATTTAGGTTGGAGACCCAGTACTTC.

The chain uses TRBV7-3 and TRBJ2-3, with TRBD2 matching 10 bases. The CDR3 is 14 amino acids. Trimming at V came to 6 bases and at J to 5 bases, leaving 5 bases not matched to a gene. Germline V gene data show CDR1 as SGHTA and CDR2 as FQGTGA. The CDR3 DNA reads TGTGCCAGCAGTCAACTAGCGGGGAAAGATACGCAGTATTTT. Protein product: CASSQLAGKDTQYF.

CDR3 sequence reads: CASSPRQGAQPQHF. The CDR3 coding sequence is TGTGCCAGTAGTCCAAGACAGGGCGCGCAGCCCCAGCATTTT. The chain is built from TRBV19 and TRBJ1-5, with 7 bases aligning to TRBD1. The V and J ends lost 5 bases and 7 bases, in that order; junction bases with no gene match: 8. Germline CDR1 LNHDA, CDR2 SQIVND (reference sequence). The CDR3 contains 14 residues. Full variable domain (missing parts from reference TRBV19 and TRBJ1-5): DGGITQSPKYLFRKEGQNVTLSCEQNLNHDAMYWYRQDPGQGLRLIYYSQIVNDFQKGDIAEGYSVSREKKESFPLTVTSAQKNPTAFYLCASSPRQGAQPQHFGDGTRLSIL.

The rearrangement joins TRBV6-2 or TRBV6-3 to TRBJ2-3; 10 bases map to TRBD2. Germline lookup yields CDR1 MNHEY and CDR2 SVGEGT. The length of the CDR3 is 17 residues. J lost 2 bases, V lost 0 bases, and 5 bases had no gene match. The CDR3 is CASSYSGLAGVTDTQYF. The DNA for the CDR3 is TGTGCCAGCAGTTACTCTGGCCTAGCGGGAGTCACAGATACGCAGTATTTT.

This chain links TRBV7-3 with TRBJ2-7; perhaps D is TRBD1 or TRBD2 (5 bases each). Germline V lookup: CDR1 SGHTA, CDR2 FQGTGA. The germline V and J ends were trimmed by 5 bases and 6 bases, with 17 bases remaining between them. The length of the CDR3 is 14 residues. The DNA of the CDR3 is TGTGCCAGCAGCCCAACCCCCGGGACGGGCGAGCAGTACTTC. Translating gives CASSPTPGTGEQYF.

Only a few counts were recorded for this clone. V and J are TRBV5-4 and TRBJ1-2; 7 positions agree with TRBD1. The CDR3 has 14 residues. After removal of 5 bases from V and 6 bases from J, the junction contained 10 bases not matched to a gene. Germline CDR1 SGHNT, CDR2 YYREEE (reference sequence). CDR3 protein: CASRTGQLTHGYTF. CDR3 nucleotide sequence: TGTGCCAGCAGGACGGGACAGCTGACACATGGCTACACCTTC.